This T cell receptor beta chain was documented in a study of Graves' ophthalmopathy and Graves' hyperthyroidism listed by TCRdb under 2018. As for the study more broadly: Hyperthyroidism was defined as stable when no progression to ophthalmopathy occurred within 18 months of follow-up. To tell Graves' ophthalmopathy apart from Graves' hyperthyroidism, and to predict which patients would progress to ophthalmopathy, the study relied on TCR beta repertoire signatures. In total, 135 blood samples were TCR-sequenced: under 45 ophthalmopathy, 80 or so hyperthyroidism and some 17 hyperthyroidism-to-ophthalmopathy patients. To explore V-J signatures distinguishing ophthalmopathy from hyperthyroidism, a discovery set of about a hundred patients (roughly 45 ophthalmopathy, over 55 stable hyperthyroidism) was enrolled. An independent validation cohort comprised roughly 20 hyperthyroidism patients and over 15 patients who later progressed from hyperthyroidism to ophthalmopathy. In over 5 hyperthyroidism patients, the T-cell repertoires found in thyroid tissue were compared with those found in blood. After sampling, hyperthyroidism patients received methimazole starting at 30 mg daily, and ophthalmopathy patients received high-dose intravenous methylprednisolone. Paper-wide results and their limitations: In validation, the model predicted ophthalmopathy progression with more than 55% sensitivity and approximately 72% specificity; eleven to twelve predicted patients were CT-confirmed with GO in a median of around 6 months. Sample size was not statistically predetermined, and group allocation was not concealed from the investigators. Among expanded thyroid clonotypes with frequency above 0.001, most also showed up in blood, which suggests that blood repertoires may reflect the thyroid immune response. In cross-validation, the 13-signature model distinguished ophthalmopathy from stable hyperthyroidism with about 89% sensitivity and about 81% specificity, while in the test set the corresponding values were about 80% and 75%.

Hyperthyroidism patients were newly diagnosed, with disease duration under 2 months, and aged 18 to 65 years. Patients with other autoimmune diseases, uncontrolled infections, pregnancy or lactation were excluded. Clinical symptoms, serum thyroxine, TRAb, thyroid ultrasound and orbital computed tomography were used for diagnosis. Trizol reagent was used to extract the total RNA, and its quality was then checked on an Agilent 2100 Bioanalyzer. For repertoire sequencing, the TCR beta CDR3 regions were amplified from RNA transcripts. The first round was an RT-PCR using HTBI primers with the Qiagen OneStep RT-PCR kit, and this first round was followed by a second-round multiplex PCR, then size selection and purification. Sequencing of the libraries was carried out on an Illumina HiSeq2000 in paired-end mode with 100 bp reads. The authors' analysis ran thus. SOAPnuke was used to process the reads, throwing out any read that had adapters, had uncalled bases, had a mean Phred below 15, or lacked an exact constant-primer or identifier match. High-quality paired reads were merged with COPE v1.2.5. Each unique nucleotide sequence was defined as a clonotype, and clonotypes were aligned to IMGT TRB V, D and J references with MiTCR v1.1. Analysis was restricted to V-J combinations with a frequency above 0.0001, which covered about 99% of repertoires. For each V-J combination, a TCR clonal expansion and chaos score was defined as the ratio of F50 clonal expansion to chaos observed in the TCRdist matrix. Features were reduced by Welch's t-statistics and random forest to over ten V-J combinations, which fed a naive Bayes classifier. Thyroid-blood repertoire similarity was quantified with the Morisita-Horn index. TCRdb reran the public reads through fastp at Q25 and MiXCR, keeping productive beta chains. Rows merge per CDR3 protein into single entries with the most common DNA and genes. Clone size and V and J calls follow TCRdb, not the original study. For this sample there are around 590,000 distinct CDR3 sequences; under 40% appear just once. The top ten clones comprise about 4% of the sample.

On this clonotype itself: This clone's antigen is unknown. The record has no base qualities; no much larger clone is one base away.

Trimming at the junction amounts to 4 bases on V and 12 bases on J, and the germline ends lie 19 bases apart. CDR1 is given as ENHRY and CDR2 as SYGVKD, both from the germline V gene. The CDR3, cysteine through phenylalanine, is 15 amino acids long. Only the CDR3 region is kept as DNA, spanning 45 bases read in frame from base 1. The sequence is built from TRBV10-3 and TRBJ1-6, and the D gene may be TRBD1, 5 bases matching. The sequenced sample was peripheral blood or thyroid tissue (not recorded which). This TCR came from an adult man with Graves' hyperthyroidism. Read as DNA, the sequence is TGTGCCATCAGTGCCGTAGCGAGACAGCCGAAACCCCTCCACTTT. Translation gives CAISAVARQPKPLHF.